This T cell receptor beta chain stems from a study of blood T cell repertoires in COVID-19. Study-wide context: The study drew acute and convalescent COVID-19 samples from the United States, Italy and Spain. Sources were T cells, B-cell-depleted T cells, or PBMCs; the material itself was cDNA or gDNA.

As handled by the study authors: Reference gene primer amplification gave estimated nucleated cell counts. Produced via immunoSEQ multiplex PCR; TCRdb's table is partial and in-frame only. V and J calls and clone size follow that table, whereas D and trimming were derived from the DNA. The profile shows roughly 150,000 clones, approximately 87% of them singletons. The germline gives CDR1 MNHEY, CDR2 SVGAGI. The CDR3 extends over 13 amino acids. Trimming shortened V by 6 bases and J by 6 bases, and 15 bases separated the two germline ends. Followed over time, Seattle patients had been enrolled while infection was active. This clone was seen just once.

The sample taken for sequencing was peripheral blood. The V gene is TRBV6-5, the J gene TRBJ2-7, with D tentatively TRBD2 (6 bases). The sequence derives from a woman between 65 and 79 years old with COVID-19, enrolled during active disease. The CDR3 DNA reads as TGTGCCAGCAGGACTAGTGACTGGGGCGAGCAGTACTTC. Amino acids: CASRTSDWGEQYF.